The rows below give T cell receptor beta chains drawn from one sample of a study of blood T cell repertoires in COVID-19. Repertoires were generated with immunoSEQ multiplex PCR, while TCRdb's copy carries only in-frame clones and drops some. The sample has over 120,000 clones; 84% are singletons. Material: peripheral blood. The receptors shown here come from a human donor in a cohort sampled during active COVID-19. Both conserved end residues are part of each CDR3. The D gene is left open where the match is weak. Clone size, where shown, is once, few, many, or a class for clones that have expanded.

>-|-|TRBV2|TRBJ1-3
TGTGCCAGCAGTGAATCGGGAAACACCATATATTTT
CASSESGNTIYF
>TRBD1|-|TRBV7-2|TRBJ1-2
TGTGCCAGCAGCTTCCTGGGGCCGGGACAGGGATCCTATGGCTACACCTTC
CASSFLGPGQGSYGYTF
>-|-|TRBV10-1|TRBJ1-1
TGCGCCAGCAGGATGACGAAGGGGGAGGCTTTCTTT
CASRMTKGEAFF
>TRBD1|-|TRBV18|TRBJ1-3
TGTGCCAGCTCACCCGGGACAGCGGACTCTGGAAACACCATATATTTT
CASSPGTADSGNTIYF
>-|-|TRBV30|TRBJ2-6
TGTGCCTGGAGTTATAACTCTGGGGCCAACGTCCTGACTTTC
CAWSYNSGANVLTF
>TRBD1|-|TRBV13|TRBJ1-6
TGTGCCAGCAGCTCCCGGGACAGGGGATCACCCCTCCACTTT
CASSSRDRGSPLHF
>-|-|TRBV20-1|TRBJ2-1
TGCAGTGCTAGGATGGCTGAGCAGTTCTTC
CSARMAEQFF
>-|-|TRBV3-1/TRBV3-2|TRBJ2-1
TGTGCCAGCAGCCAAGATACAATGTCCTACAATGAGCAGTTCTTC
CASSQDTMSYNEQFF
>-|once|TRBV5-1|TRBJ2-2
TGCGCCAGCAGCTTGTATGGGCCCGTAGGCACCGGGGAGCTGTTTTTT
CASSLYGPVGTGELFF
>TRBD1|-|TRBV2|TRBJ1-6
TGTGCCAGCAAACGGCAGGGGGCCGAAAATTCACCCCTCCACTTT
CASKRQGAENSPLHF
>-|-|TRBV18|TRBJ1-2
TGTGCCAGCTCCCCTGAAGCACCGGGTCTCTATGGCTACACCTTC
CASSPEAPGLYGYTF
>-|-|TRBV7-8|TRBJ1-5
TGTGCCAGCAGCAATAGGACAGCTTTCAATCAGCCCCAGCATTTT
CASSNRTAFNQPQHF
>-|-|TRBV3-1/TRBV3-2|TRBJ1-1
TGTGCCAGCAGCCCCTCACCCGGGAGGAACACTGAAGCTTTCTTT
CASSPSPGRNTEAFF
>-|-|TRBV4-3|TRBJ1-1
TGCGCCAGCAGCCAAGAACGTTTGGCGGGACGGAACACTGAAGCTTTCTTT
CASSQERLAGRNTEAFF
>-|-|TRBV6-1|TRBJ1-2
TGTGCCAGCAGTGAATGGCAGGGTCTTGGCTACACCTTC
CASSEWQGLGYTF
>TRBD1|few|TRBV6-5|TRBJ2-1
TGTGCCAGCAGACGGACAGGGAGCTCCTACAATGAGCAGTTCTTC
CASRRTGSSYNEQFF
>-|-|TRBV3-1/TRBV3-2|TRBJ1-4
TGTGCCAGCAGCCAAAGGAGGACTAATGAAAAACTGTTTTTT
CASSQRRTNEKLFF
>-|-|TRBV2|TRBJ2-3
TGTGCCACCAAAGGAGGGCACCTCCGCCCAGATACGCAGTATTTT
CATKGGHLRPDTQYF
>-|-|TRBV2|TRBJ1-2
TGTGCCAGCAGTGAAGCACGACAGGCCTATGGCTACACCTTC
CASSEARQAYGYTF
>TRBD2|-|TRBV3-1/TRBV3-2|TRBJ2-3
TGTGCCAGCAGCCAAGTTGGGACTAGTTATTCAGATACGCAGTATTTT
CASSQVGTSYSDTQYF
>-|few|TRBV5-8|TRBJ1-2
TGTGCCAGCAGCTTGGACAGCTATGGCTACACCTTC
CASSLDSYGYTF
>-|-|TRBV3-1/TRBV3-2|TRBJ2-2
TGTGCCAGCAGCCAGCGGGCCCGATCCGGGGAGCTGTTTTTT
CASSQRARSGELFF
>-|-|TRBV24-1|TRBJ1-2
TGTGCCACCAGTGATCGTCAGTATGGCTACACCTTC
CATSDRQYGYTF
>TRBD2|-|TRBV5-1|TRBJ2-1
TGCGCCAGCAGCCCCCGGACTAGTTTTTACAATGAGCAGTTCTTC
CASSPRTSFYNEQFF
>-|-|TRBV10-3|TRBJ1-4
TGTGCCATCAGCGAGGTCTACGGGGAGAATGAAAAACTGTTTTTT
CAISEVYGENEKLFF
>-|many|TRBV27|TRBJ2-3
TGTGCCAGCAGTTTGGGTAGCGGTAGCACAGATACGCAGTATTTT
CASSLGSGSTDTQYF
>TRBD1|-|TRBV19|TRBJ2-5
TGTGCCAGTAGTCCTCGGGACAGGGAGACCCAGTACTTC
CASSPRDRETQYF
>-|once|TRBV7-2|TRBJ1-4
TGTGCCAGCAGCTCTAGGAGGGGCGCAACTAATGAAAAACTGTTTTTT
CASSSRRGATNEKLFF
>-|-|TRBV4-1|TRBJ2-1
TGCGCCAGCAGCCAAGGGGCCAGGGGAAAGTACAATGAGCAGTTCTTC
CASSQGARGKYNEQFF
>TRBD1|once|TRBV19|TRBJ1-1
TGTGCCAGTAGTGCGAGGGACAGGGGGCGGGAGTCTGAAGCTTTCTTT
CASSARDRGRESEAFF
>-|-|TRBV11-3|TRBJ1-1
TGTGCCAGCAGCTCAGTCACGGCCAACGGGGACACTGAAGCTTTCTTT
CASSSVTANGDTEAFF
>TRBD2|once|TRBV4-1|TRBJ2-5
TGCGCCAGCAGCCCGGGGGCGACTAGCGGGAGCCAAGAGACCCAGTACTTC
CASSPGATSGSQETQYF
>-|-|TRBV24-1|TRBJ2-1
TGTGCCACCAGTGACCCGATACAGGGAGAGCAGTTCTTC
CATSDPIQGEQFF
>TRBD1|few|TRBV18|TRBJ1-1
TGTGCCAGCTCACCTAAAGGGACAGGGAACACTGAAGCTTTCTTT
CASSPKGTGNTEAFF
>-|-|TRBV18|TRBJ2-5
TGTGCCAGCTCACCGGGAGCGCACCAAGAGACCCAGTACTTC
CASSPGAHQETQYF
>TRBD2|-|TRBV24-1|TRBJ2-5
TGTGCCACCAGTGAAGCGGGGAAGAGCACCCAGTACTTC
CATSEAGKSTQYF
>TRBD2|-|TRBV4-2|TRBJ2-2
TGTGCCAGCAGCCAAGACGGGTCTAGCGGGCCGAACACCGGGGAGCTGTTTTTT
CASSQDGSSGPNTGELFF
>-|-|TRBV5-1|TRBJ2-1
TGCGCCAGCAGCTCACCGGGACTTTACAATGAGCAGTTCTTC
CASSSPGLYNEQFF
>-|-|TRBV18|TRBJ1-1
TGTGCCAGCTCACGGGAGGGCCGGAACACTGAAGCTTTCTTT
CASSREGRNTEAFF
>TRBD1|once|TRBV7-2|TRBJ2-3
TGTGCCAGCAGCTTCGGGACAGGGGTGAGACAAGATACGCAGTATTTT
CASSFGTGVRQDTQYF
>-|-|TRBV7-2|TRBJ2-3
TGTGCCAGCAGCTTAGCACTACCAGCAGATACGCAGTATTTT
CASSLALPADTQYF
>TRBD2|-|TRBV7-3|TRBJ2-1
TGTGCCAGCAGCTTAACGCCCGGAATTAGCGGGAGAGGTGAGCAGTTCTTC
CASSLTPGISGRGEQFF
>-|-|TRBV7-8|TRBJ2-3
TGTGCCAGCAGCTTAGCGGCTAGCACAGATACGCAGTATTTT
CASSLAASTDTQYF
>TRBD1|-|TRBV19|TRBJ1-3
TGTGCCAGTAGTAGGGGACAGCGAAACACCATATATTTT
CASSRGQRNTIYF
>-|-|TRBV11-3|TRBJ1-4
TGTGCCAGCAGCCACCCCACCCAGGCGACTAATGAAAAACTGTTTTTT
CASSHPTQATNEKLFF
>TRBD2|-|TRBV18|TRBJ2-3
TGTGCCAGCTCACTAGCGGGCCGACTGGACTCGATAGATACGCAGTATTTT
CASSLAGRLDSIDTQYF
>-|-|TRBV7-2|TRBJ2-5
TGTGCCAGCAGCTTACAAGTGAGGGAGACCCAGTACTTC
CASSLQVRETQYF
>-|-|TRBV6-6|TRBJ1-3
TGTGCCAGCAGTTCCAGGATGAATGGAAACACCATATATTTT
CASSSRMNGNTIYF
>-|-|TRBV4-2|TRBJ2-5
TGTGCCAGCAGCCAGGTAGAGCAAGAGACCCAGTACTTC
CASSQVEQETQYF
>TRBD1|-|TRBV2|TRBJ1-1
TGTGCCAGCAGTGGACAGGGCCCAGAAGCTTTCTTT
CASSGQGPEAFF
>-|-|TRBV5-6|TRBJ1-3
TGTGCCAGCAGCTCTGGGGGGGCGATAGCCGGAAACACCATATATTTT
CASSSGGAIAGNTIYF
>TRBD1|-|TRBV18|TRBJ2-7
TGTGCCAGCTCATTAGGGCCAGGGGGCCACGAGCAGTACTTC
CASSLGPGGHEQYF